A selection of T cell receptor beta chains follows, all from one sample in a study of shared clonotypes between healthy human individuals. The method was immunoSEQ multiplex PCR; TCRdb's version includes in-frame clones alone and lacks a portion of them. The sample has millions of clones, approximately 92% seen once. The sequenced sample consisted of naive CD4+ T cells sorted from blood. The receptors stem from a man aged 18 to 35 in good health. Both conserved end residues are part of each CDR3. Fields, in order: clone size, V gene, J gene, D gene, CDR3 DNA, CDR3 protein. D genes are given only for firm matches. Size is stated for part of the rows, as once, few or many counts, or as a class when the clone is expanded.

size: .
V: TRBV9
J: TRBJ2-7
D: .
DNA: TGTGCCAGCAGCGCCGCCGTCGAACACCACGAGCAGTACTTC
CDR3: CASSAAVEHHEQYF

size: .
V: TRBV7-8
J: TRBJ2-2
D: TRBD1
DNA: TGTGCCAGCAGCTTAACAGACAGGGCAAACACCGGGGAGCTGTTTTTT
CDR3: CASSLTDRANTGELFF

size: .
V: TRBV7-2
J: TRBJ2-7
D: .
DNA: TGTGCCAGCAGCTTAAGGGGCGGGCCAGCCCGCGCGAGCTACGAGCAGTACTTC
CDR3: CASSLRGGPARASYEQYF

size: .
V: TRBV2
J: TRBJ2-1
D: TRBD1
DNA: TGTGCCAGCAGGGACAGGTCCGTGGAGTTCTTC
CDR3: CASRDRSVEFF

size: .
V: TRBV5-1
J: TRBJ2-3
D: .
DNA: TGCGCCAGCAGCGGAGACGGGGGGCCTAGCACAGATACGCAGTATTTT
CDR3: CASSGDGGPSTDTQYF

size: few
V: TRBV10-1
J: TRBJ1-5
D: .
DNA: TGCGCCAGCAGTGTGGGGGGCAATCAGCCCCAGCATTTT
CDR3: CASSVGGNQPQHF

size: few
V: TRBV4-2
J: TRBJ2-2
D: .
DNA: TGTGCCAGCAGCCAAGATCGCCAGTTGGAGCTGTTTTTT
CDR3: CASSQDRQLELFF

size: .
V: TRBV11-3
J: TRBJ2-7
D: .
DNA: TGTGCCAGCAGCCCATCCGGGACGGTTTCCTACGAGCAGTACTTC
CDR3: CASSPSGTVSYEQYF

size: .
V: TRBV5-8
J: TRBJ2-1
D: .
DNA: TGTGCCAGCACCACTGGGCGGGAAAGGGTCAATGAGCAGTTCTTC
CDR3: CASTTGRERVNEQFF

size: .
V: TRBV7-9
J: TRBJ2-1
D: TRBD2
DNA: TGTGCCAGCAGCGTCTCGACTAGCGGAGTTTACAATGAGCAGTTCTTC
CDR3: CASSVSTSGVYNEQFF

size: .
V: TRBV7-9
J: TRBJ2-3
D: .
DNA: TGTGCCAGCAGCCCCCGGGCGTCCAGCACAGATACGCAGTATTTT
CDR3: CASSPRASSTDTQYF

size: .
V: TRBV25-1
J: TRBJ2-7
D: .
DNA: TGTGCCAGCAGTTTAGGGACTCTCTTTGGAGAGCAGTACTTC
CDR3: CASSLGTLFGEQYF

size: once
V: TRBV11-3
J: TRBJ2-1
D: .
DNA: TGTGCCAGCAGCTTAGCCGCTCACAATGAGCAGTTCTTC
CDR3: CASSLAAHNEQFF

size: .
V: TRBV6-6
J: TRBJ2-5
D: .
DNA: TGTGCCAGCAACCGACAGGTTATCCAAGAGACCCAGTACTTC
CDR3: CASNRQVIQETQYF

size: .
V: TRBV6-5
J: TRBJ1-6
D: .
DNA: TGTGCCAGCAGTTACTCTAACAGCCGCTATAATTCACCCCTCCACTTT
CDR3: CASSYSNSRYNSPLHF

size: .
V: TRBV5-1
J: TRBJ2-1
D: .
DNA: TGCGCCAGCAGCTTTATTGGCGGGGGCCCCTACAATGAGCAGTTCTTC
CDR3: CASSFIGGGPYNEQFF

size: .
V: TRBV11-2
J: TRBJ2-1
D: .
DNA: TGTGCCAGCAGCGACGGTCTCCGGGGGCACAATGAGCAGTTCTTC
CDR3: CASSDGLRGHNEQFF

size: few
V: TRBV10-3
J: TRBJ2-2
D: .
DNA: TGTGCCATCAGAGACTCGCCCACCGGGGAGCTGTTTTTT
CDR3: CAIRDSPTGELFF

size: .
V: TRBV7-9
J: TRBJ2-3
D: .
DNA: TGTGCCAGCAGCTACGGCAAAACTAGCACAGATACGCAGTATTTT
CDR3: CASSYGKTSTDTQYF

size: once
V: TRBV5-1
J: TRBJ2-7
D: .
DNA: TGCGCCAGCAGCTTGGAAGAGGGATTCTACGAGCAGTACTTC
CDR3: CASSLEEGFYEQYF

size: .
V: TRBV7-7
J: TRBJ2-2
D: .
DNA: TGTGCTAGCAGCTCCGCAGGGAGGGAGCTGTTTTTT
CDR3: CASSSAGRELFF

size: .
V: TRBV2
J: TRBJ2-2
D: .
DNA: TGTGCCAGCAGTGCGGTTCCGGCTAATACCGGGGAGCTGTTTTTT
CDR3: CASSAVPANTGELFF

size: .
V: TRBV28
J: TRBJ1-4
D: .
DNA: TGTGCCAGCAGAGAGGGAGGGAATGAAAAACTGTTTTTT
CDR3: CASREGGNEKLFF

size: .
V: TRBV5-1
J: TRBJ2-4
D: .
DNA: TGCGCCAGCAGCTTGGGACTAGGGGGCGCCGAAAACATTCAGTACTTC
CDR3: CASSLGLGGAENIQYF

size: .
V: TRBV10-3
J: TRBJ2-2
D: .
DNA: TGTGCCATCAGTGACAAGGTTGGGACCGGGGAGCTGTTTTTT
CDR3: CAISDKVGTGELFF

size: .
V: TRBV2
J: TRBJ2-1
D: .
DNA: TGTGCCAGCAGTGAGTTAGGGACTTACAATGAGCAGTTCTTC
CDR3: CASSELGTYNEQFF

size: .
V: TRBV5-8
J: TRBJ2-3
D: TRBD1
DNA: TGTGCCAGCAGCTCGAAGGGACAGTCCACAGATACGCAGTATTTT
CDR3: CASSSKGQSTDTQYF

size: .
V: TRBV9
J: TRBJ2-5
D: .
DNA: TGTGCCAGCAGCGTAGGAGGGGGTCAAGAGACCCAGTACTTC
CDR3: CASSVGGGQETQYF

size: .
V: TRBV5-8
J: TRBJ1-5
D: .
DNA: TGTGCCAGCAGATTTCAGAGTAGCAATCAGCCCCAGCATTTT
CDR3: CASRFQSSNQPQHF

size: .
V: TRBV7-2
J: TRBJ2-7
D: .
DNA: TGTGCCAGCAGCTTAGGAGGGGGAGGTTGGAACGAGCAGTACTTC
CDR3: CASSLGGGGWNEQYF

size: .
V: TRBV19
J: TRBJ1-2
D: .
DNA: TGTGCCAGTAGTAACCTCCCGACCCGGTCCGGCTACACCTTC
CDR3: CASSNLPTRSGYTF

size: .
V: TRBV18
J: TRBJ2-7
D: TRBD1
DNA: TGTGCCAGCTCACCACTCGGACAGGGAAGGGCCTACGAGCAGTACTTC
CDR3: CASSPLGQGRAYEQYF

size: .
V: TRBV2
J: TRBJ2-3
D: .
DNA: TGTGCCAGCAGTGAGGGGATAAGCACAGATACGCAGTATTTT
CDR3: CASSEGISTDTQYF

size: .
V: TRBV2
J: TRBJ2-6
D: .
DNA: TGTGCCAGCAGTGTAATGGGGGGACAAGCTGGGGCCAACGTCCTGACTTTC
CDR3: CASSVMGGQAGANVLTF

size: .
V: TRBV28
J: TRBJ1-1
D: .
DNA: TGTGCCAGCAGTTTATCCCTGGTTGAAGCTTTCTTT
CDR3: CASSLSLVEAFF

size: .
V: TRBV30
J: TRBJ1-2
D: .
DNA: TGTGGAGCTGGGAGAGGAAGCAACTATGGCTACACCTTC
CDR3: CGAGRGSNYGYTF

size: .
V: TRBV18
J: TRBJ2-2
D: .
DNA: TGTGCCAGCTCACCGCCAGGAATCGGGGAGCTGTTTTTT
CDR3: CASSPPGIGELFF

size: .
V: TRBV30
J: TRBJ2-5
D: .
DNA: TGTGCCTGGGAAGTGATTCAGGGAGAGACCCAGTACTTC
CDR3: CAWEVIQGETQYF

size: .
V: TRBV4-1
J: TRBJ2-5
D: .
DNA: TGCGCCAGCAGCCAGAACCTCTTTTTCTCAGAGACCCAGTACTTC
CDR3: CASSQNLFFSETQYF

size: .
V: TRBV19
J: TRBJ2-7
D: TRBD1
DNA: TGTGCCAGTAGTATTATACAGGGGGGTTCCTACGAGCAGTACTTC
CDR3: CASSIIQGGSYEQYF

size: .
V: TRBV7-2
J: TRBJ1-1
D: .
DNA: TGTGCCAGCAGCGTAGCCACTGAAGCTTTCTTT
CDR3: CASSVATEAFF

size: .
V: TRBV5-1
J: TRBJ2-3
D: TRBD1
DNA: TGCGCCAGCAGCTCTCAGGGGGCCGGGGCAGATACGCAGTATTTT
CDR3: CASSSQGAGADTQYF

size: .
V: TRBV18
J: TRBJ1-1
D: .
DNA: TGTGCCAGCTCATCCGACATGAGGGGTGAAGCTTTCTTT
CDR3: CASSSDMRGEAFF

size: once
V: TRBV7-8
J: TRBJ2-6
D: TRBD1
DNA: TGTGCCAGCAGCTCCCGGGACAGGGAACCTAGCTCTGGGGCCAACGTCCTGACTTTC
CDR3: CASSSRDREPSSGANVLTF

size: .
V: TRBV27
J: TRBJ1-5
D: .
DNA: TGTGCCAGCAGTTTATCGATTCGTCAGCCCCAGCATTTT
CDR3: CASSLSIRQPQHF

size: .
V: TRBV30
J: TRBJ1-4
D: .
DNA: TGTGCCTGGAGTGTACTAACTAATGAAAAACTGTTTTTT
CDR3: CAWSVLTNEKLFF

size: .
V: TRBV6-5
J: TRBJ1-3
D: .
DNA: TGTGCCAGCAGTCCCGTCGACCTCTCTGGAAACACCATATATTTT
CDR3: CASSPVDLSGNTIYF